This section outlines one T cell receptor beta chain sequence together with its context. The antigen this receptor binds is unknown. Per-base qualities were not stored, and no clone one base away is much larger. This sample was included in a study of cytomegalovirus exposure and HLA in healthy donors (dated 2017 in TCRdb). Study-level background: An earlier analysis of around 600 of the donors reported 250 to 300 Gb of sequence data and approximately 110 million unique TCR beta sequences from about 179 million T cells. To predict cytomegalovirus infection status, the study combined high-throughput TCR immunosequencing, statistical association of individual TCRs with disease status, and machine learning. The number of donors typed differed by locus, with roughly 629-640 for A, B, C, DRB1 and DQB1, roughly 520 for DQA1, nearly 610 for DPA1, and some 440 for DPB1. Among the approximately 430 genotyped donors, approximately 76% belonged to the genetic ancestry cluster associated with self-reported Caucasian donors. About 300 gigabases of sequencing data and roughly 90 million unique TCR sequences were included in an early release covering roughly 700 HLA-typed donors. Across 398 genotyped donors of the cohort, an average of about 240,000 unique TCR beta nucleotide sequences per donor were sequenced, and roughly a sixth of those sequences were non-productive. Donor age, sex, ethnicity and CMV serostatus were compiled alongside the repertoire data. In an earlier analysis of about 590 of the donors, high-throughput TCR beta sequencing was used to judge whether each TCR beta V gene segment behaved as functional or pseudogenic. To study patterns of TCR occurrence, a later analysis re-analyzed previously published TCR beta repertoires from 666 donors and added high-resolution HLA genotyping. Rather than using new phenotypic data, the later analysis identified candidate immune exposures from TCR beta sequences and from how often those sequences occurred across donors. The study aimed to test whether signatures of past pathogen exposure could be identified by cataloging public T cell receptors. Because of strong linkage in the cohort, five DR-DQ haplotypes were treated as single units for association and clustering. Besides the first cohort of roughly 660 subjects, a separate validation cohort made up of 120 different subjects was used. A later genetic analysis took genome-wide SNP genotypes for about 55% of the 666 donors and used that subset as a discovery cohort. Class I and class II HLA loci were covered by the typing at four-digit resolution. Every repertoire in the discovery cohort had been generated on one and the same sequencing platform. Using immunosequencing, the study profiled T cell repertoires from 640 or so subjects and related those repertoires to cytomegalovirus serostatus.

The cohort was made up of 500 to 850 healthy bone marrow donors. Cohort members were all nominally healthy when sampled, although unrecorded immune exposures were likely present. The donor tested CMV seronegative, placing the donor among the 352 seronegative members of the cohort. Each donor provided a peripheral blood sample, and peripheral blood mononuclear cells were used for TCR beta sequencing. The Qiagen DNeasy Blood Extraction Kit was used to extract genomic DNA from the blood cell samples. The paper's findings and limits, for the study overall: Cytomegalovirus status was reported to be diagnosed by the classifier with high specificity and sensitivity in both the original and validation cohorts. In a later analysis, most CMV-associated TCR beta chains were found to appear HLA-restricted, with HLA associations seemingly driven largely by CMV exposure. A later analysis found that HLA-associated TCR beta chains were more clonally expanded and had lower generation probabilities than equally common non-associated chains. At a false discovery rate of 0.05, a later analysis linked 16,951 TCR beta sequences to specific HLA alleles. A further reported finding was that TCR beta sequences accurately predicted the HLA-A and HLA-B alleles for most subjects in the first cohort. The presence/absence analyses assumed that sequencing depth was roughly uniform across donors, and that assumption may not be true. The authors suggested that the approach could potentially be generalized to other disease states and immunological phenotypes. According to a later analysis, TCR association rates differed among HLA loci, with DRB1 alleles showing the most associated TCRs and HLA-C alleles showing the fewest. A cluster of highly shared sequence variants was judged likely to be a technical artifact of the sequencing pipeline. Across donors, most TCR sequences were observed very rarely, whereas some public TCRs were present in many individuals. In vitro tests confirmed that a few of the cytomegalovirus-associated TCR beta chains recognize cytomegalovirus antigens. When HLA alleles, especially DR and DQ, strongly co-occurred, TCR associations were difficult to assign to individual alleles. In the study, approximately 150 TCR beta chains were listed as associated with cytomegalovirus. Linkage disequilibrium might explain the correlated functional status among segregating V segments, but an unknown experimental factor could not be ruled out. Broadly in line with IMGT annotations, most TCR beta V segments showed up in productive rearrangements about 87% or about 30% of the time in an earlier analysis of about 500 of the donors. Over 15 rarely observed V segments, including chromosome 9 orphons, were excluded from the earlier analysis of approximately 500 of the donors because counts were too low. Immune exposure information for the cohort was limited to CMV serostatus. According to a later genetic analysis, donors in an Asian-associated ancestry cluster had fewer N-insertions in productive TCRs than the roughly 670-donor mean. Because HLA typing was unavailable for some donors at each locus, only the typed subset was used in association tests. An association between a missense DCLRE1C variant and V-gene and J-gene trimming of TCR beta chains was found in a later genetic analysis and replicated in an independent cohort. According to a later analysis, parvovirus B19, influenza, CMV and Epstein-Barr virus appeared linked to several top co-occurrence clusters. The cohort was sequenced for TCR beta chains only, and without alpha or paired-chain data the features that could be detected were limited.

The protocol used for the library was the immunoSEQ multiplex PCR assay. For the multiplex PCR, a mixture combining 60 forward primers for TCR Vbeta segments and 13 reverse primers for TCR Jbeta segments was used. A multiplex PCR assay on genomic DNA amplified the CDR3 region of rearranged TCR beta genes. Amplified TCR beta libraries were sequenced as 87-base-pair reads on the Illumina HiSeq System. From the authors' description of their analysis: A later analysis counted tens of millions of unique TCR beta chains across the 700 or so repertoires, and around 9.9 million of these chains were shared by at least two donors. Raw reads were error-corrected and collapsed into unique sequences by a nearest-neighbor algorithm in which closely related sequences were merged to remove PCR and sequencing errors. Alignment of CDR3 sequences to IMGT reference sequences was used to assign V, D and J gene segments. For a sequence to be retained, a match of at least six nucleotides to both a V gene segment and a J gene segment was required. Rearrangements were called productive when the CDR3 lacked stop codons and stayed in frame with V and J; all others were non-productive. Following IMGT convention, CDR3 was defined as the stretch from the second conserved V-encoded cysteine up to the conserved J-encoded phenylalanine. In an earlier analysis of more than 550 of the donors, sequences lacking an unambiguous match to a single V gene segment were excluded. In an earlier analysis of 450 to 700 of the donors, V segments were called functional above 56.7% productive rearrangements and were called segregating when the between-donor standard deviation exceeded 5%. A statistical classification framework was built to diagnose cytomegalovirus status from the catalog of TCR beta chain sequences. In a later analysis, V and J genes were assigned by comparing TCR nucleotide sequences against IMGT/GENE-DB human TR gene sequences. A later analysis assigned CDR3 sequences and most-parsimonious VDJ recombination scenarios with the TCRdist pipeline. In a later analysis, each TCR beta chain was defined by its CDR3 amino acid sequence together with its V-gene family, and reads without a unique V-gene family were excluded. To address suspected cross-contamination and a sequencing artifact, a later analysis removed over 500 highly shared, low-generation-probability nucleotide sequences. For each public chain, a later analysis derived a clonal expansion index from normalized ranks of inferred template counts within each repertoire. In a later analysis, generation probabilities were computed with a VDJ recombination model fitted to out-of-frame rearrangements, and the resulting probabilities were checked against IGoR. A later analysis scored TCR-TCR, TCR-HLA and TCR-CMV co-occurrence with hypergeometric tests, applying a repertoire-size bias correction to TCR pairs. To estimate false discovery rates, a later analysis permuted the HLA or CMV assignments 20 times. In a later analysis, co-occurring TCRs were grouped with DBSCAN, and TCRdist sequence similarity was added when clustering was performed within HLA-allele-positive subsets. Repertoires with fewer than 30,000 or more than 120,000 public chains, plus five repertoires with anomalous nucleotide sharing, were excluded from co-occurrence clustering. The source is immuneACCESS, and TCRdb retained only in-frame sequences with V and J called. Part of the clones is not carried over; for the studies checked, unresolved V genes explain less than half of this, and the remainder is unexplained. V, J and clone size derive from that table, while D and trimming were established from the DNA sequence. For this sample the table gives 150,000 or so clones, of which roughly 66% were detected only once. Approximately 1.6% of the sample comes from the top ten.

This TCR came from a woman aged 18-30 years in good health and CMV-seronegative. The sample was PBMCs.

The bases read TGTGCCAGTAGTATAGGCAGGACAGGGATGAAACTGTTTTTT. Its product reads: CASSIGRTGMKLFF. This sequence uses TRBV19 and TRBJ1-4; 8 middle bases align to TRBD1. Relative to germline, V is missing 1 base and J is missing 11 bases, with 6 bases of the junction outside any gene match. Taken from cysteine to phenylalanine, the CDR3 has 14 residues. This entry keeps only the CDR3 DNA: 42 bases, framed from base 1. Looking up the germline V gene (reference sequence) yields CDR1 LNHDA and CDR2 SQIVND.